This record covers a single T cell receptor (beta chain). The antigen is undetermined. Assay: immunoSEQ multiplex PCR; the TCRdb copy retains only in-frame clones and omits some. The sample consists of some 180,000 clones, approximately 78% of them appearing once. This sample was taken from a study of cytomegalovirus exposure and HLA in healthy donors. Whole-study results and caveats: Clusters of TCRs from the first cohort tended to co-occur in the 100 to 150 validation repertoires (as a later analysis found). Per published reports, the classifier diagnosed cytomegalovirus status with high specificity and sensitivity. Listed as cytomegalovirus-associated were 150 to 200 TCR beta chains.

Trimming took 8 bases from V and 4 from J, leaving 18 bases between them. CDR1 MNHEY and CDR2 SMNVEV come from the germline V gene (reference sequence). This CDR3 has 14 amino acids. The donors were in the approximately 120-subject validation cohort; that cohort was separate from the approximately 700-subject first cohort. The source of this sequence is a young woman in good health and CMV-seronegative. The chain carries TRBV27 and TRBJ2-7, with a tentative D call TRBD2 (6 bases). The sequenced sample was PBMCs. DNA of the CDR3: TGTGCCAGCGGACACCCCCCGGCGGGATACGAGCAGTACTTC. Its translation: CASGHPPAGYEQYF.